The 26 T cell receptor beta chains below were found in one sample sequenced in a study of tumor T cells in aggressive B-cell lymphoma. Sequencing used immunoSEQ multiplex PCR; TCRdb keeps in-frame clones, though not all of them. Here the sample spans some 9,500 clones, 70% to 90% being singletons. The sequenced sample consisted of tumor tissue. These TCRs come from an adult with diffuse large B cell lymphoma.

This chain uses TRBV6-5 with TRBJ2-7; 8 bases agree with TRBD2. Germline CDR1 is MNHEY and CDR2 is SVGAGI. With 4 bases clipped from V and 3 bases from J, the junction kept 8 bases outside the gene matches. This CDR3 has 15 amino acids. DNA of the CDR3: TGTGCCAGCAGTTCCACCGGGACTAGGAACTACGAGCAGTACTTC. Protein product: CASSSTGTRNYEQYF.

This rearrangement joins TRBV6-5 to TRBJ2-3, with TRBD2 as a possible D gene (6 bases). This CDR3 is built from 14 residues. Germline assignment: CDR1 MNHEY and CDR2 SVGAGI. The V gene lost 5 bases and the J gene lost 1 base, with 10 bases spanning the gap. The CDR3 DNA sequence: TGTGCCAGCAGTAAGCGGAGGGGCACAGATACGCAGTATTTT. This gives the protein CASSKRRGTDTQYF.

The chain joins TRBV27 to TRBJ1-5, with D maybe TRBD1 (6 bases). Deletions cut 5 bases from V and 4 bases from J, with 12 bases between. In germline, CDR1 is MNHEY, CDR2 SMNVEV (reference sequence). This CDR3 is 14 amino acids long. The CDR3 is CASSHREYNQPQHF. The CDR3 nucleotides read TGTGCCAGCAGTCACAGGGAATATAATCAGCCCCAGCATTTT.

The chain has TRBV7-9 and TRBJ1-1; the D gene is possibly TRBD1 (5 bases). CDR1 and CDR2 from the germline V gene are SEHNR and FQNEAQ (reference sequence). There are 12 residues in the CDR3. V lost 1 base and J 10 bases, leaving 10 bases between the germline ends. Written as DNA, the CDR3 is TGTGCCAGCAGCTTAGAGGGGCAAAGAGCTTTCTTT. Translated, it gives CASSLEGQRAFF.

Written as DNA, the CDR3 is TGTGCCAGTAGTCAAAATCCCGGGTACGAGCAGTACTTC. Amino acid sequence: CASSQNPGYEQYF. The V and J genes are TRBV19 and TRBJ2-7, with D unclear. CDR3 size: 13 residues. Trimming left V 5 bases short and J 4 bases short, with 12 bases between. Germline CDR1 and CDR2: LNHDA and SQIVND (reference sequence).

This chain uses TRBV28 with TRBJ2-4, with 11 bases identical to TRBD2. Trimming removed 6 bases from V and 3 bases from J; junction bases left unmatched: 4. The CDR3 contains 15 residues. Germline loops: CDR1 MDHEN, CDR2 SYDVKM. In DNA, the CDR3 is TGTGCCAGCAGGGGCCTAGCGGGGGGCAAAAACATTCAGTACTTC. Encoded protein: CASRGLAGGKNIQYF.

This chain connects TRBV7-9 to TRBJ1-2; unclear D gene. The CDR3 totals 13 residues. V gave up 1 base and J gave up 1 base, with 4 bases separating them. From germline, CDR1 is SEHNR and CDR2 FQNEAQ (reference sequence). The CDR3 region is CASSLGDNYGYTF. The CDR3 DNA reads as TGTGCCAGCAGCTTAGGCGATAACTATGGCTACACCTTC.

The chain uses TRBV19 and TRBJ2-6, with 8 bases aligning to TRBD2. The CDR3 is made up of 17 amino acids. Germline loops: CDR1 LNHDA, CDR2 SQIVND (reference sequence). V gave up 5 bases and J gave up 0 bases; unmatched junction bases: 6. The CDR3 DNA reads TGTGCCAGTAGTCGGGGGGGCTCTAACTCTGGGGCCAACGTCCTGACTTTC. It codes for CASSRGGSNSGANVLTF.

The chain is built from TRBV2 and TRBJ2-7; TRBD2 might be the D (5 bases). The germline V gene encodes CDR1 SNHLY and CDR2 FYNNEI. Trimming pared 11 bases from V and 1 base from J, leaving 15 bases between. The CDR3 length is 13 residues. The CDR3 nucleotides are TGTGCCTCCGGGAAGACGGGGTCCTACGAGCAGTACTTC. It specifies CASGKTGSYEQYF.

This chain links TRBV29-1 with TRBJ2-7; the match to TRBD1 covers 8 bases. V lost 6 bases and J lost 5; bases outside the gene matches: 3. This CDR3 is built from 11 residues. Germline V gene sequence: CDR1 SQVTM, CDR2 ANQGSEA. The CDR3 loop reads CSVKTGDEQYF. The DNA for the CDR3 is TGCAGCGTAAAGACAGGGGACGAGCAGTACTTC.

The chain carries TRBV14 and TRBJ2-7, with TRBD2 matching 7 bases. This CDR3 is built from 17 residues. In germline, CDR1 is SGHDN, CDR2 FVKESK. The V and J ends lost 4 bases and 2 bases, in that order; junction bases with no gene match: 14. CDR3 DNA sequence: TGTGCCAGCAGCCCCCTCGCTAGCGGCCCATTTACCTACGAGCAGTACTTC. As protein: CASSPLASGPFTYEQYF.

This rearrangement joins TRBV6-6 to TRBJ2-7, with a tentative D call TRBD2 (6 bases). V was cut by 6 bases and J by 8 bases, with 11 bases left in between. The germline V gene has CDR1 MNHNY and CDR2 SVGAGI (reference sequence). The CDR3 totals 11 residues. CDR3 DNA: TGTGCCAGCAGGACCGGGGGACAGCAGTACTTC. This encodes CASRTGGQQYF.

V gene TRBV6-5 combines with J gene TRBJ2-3; 12 nucleotides match TRBD2. Germline V gives CDR1 MNHEY, CDR2 SVGAGI. V shed 10 bases and J 2 bases; nucleotides not matched to a gene: 7. This CDR3 comprises 15 residues. The CDR3 DNA reads TGTGCCAATCGACTAGCGGGAGCCATCACAGATACGCAGTATTTT. The encoded protein is CANRLAGAITDTQYF.

The sample holds one count of this clone. This rearrangement joins TRBV11-2 to TRBJ2-7; 7 nucleotides match TRBD2. The CDR3 extends over 16 amino acids. Germline CDR1 reads SGHAT; CDR2 reads FQNNGV. V lost 4 bases to trimming and J lost 4 bases; unmatched junction nucleotides: 13. CDR3 bases: TGTGCCAGCAGCTCGTCTGCGTCGGGGGGATCGTACGAGCAGTACTTC. It is translated as CASSSSASGGSYEQYF.

The chain links TRBV2 to TRBJ2-2, with TRBD1 identical over 7 bases. Germline-derived CDR1 and CDR2 are SNHLY and FYNNEI. There are 14 residues in the CDR3. With V trimmed by 6 bases and J by 5 bases, 6 bases remained unmatched. The CDR3 loop reads CASRLTGLTGELFF. DNA for the CDR3: TGTGCCAGCAGACTGACAGGGTTGACCGGGGAGCTGTTTTTT.

The chain joins TRBV19 to TRBJ1-3; D remains ambiguous. Germline V gene lookup returns CDR1 LNHDA and CDR2 SQIVND (reference sequence). CDR3 size: 15 residues. V lost 5 bases and J 5 bases, leaving 16 bases between the germline ends. CDR3 region: CASSSRIERRNTIYF. The CDR3 DNA sequence: TGTGCCAGTAGTTCGAGAATAGAGCGGAGAAACACCATATATTTT.

This chain connects TRBV19 to TRBJ1-2; 8 bases align to TRBD1. This CDR3 contains 13 residues. Germline V gene lookup returns CDR1 LNHDA and CDR2 SQIVND (reference sequence). The V gene end was trimmed by 4 bases and the J gene end by 5 bases; junction bases not matched to a gene: 3. CDR3 in DNA: TGTGCCAGTAGTAGGACAGGGAGTTATGGCTACACCTTC. This gives the protein CASSRTGSYGYTF.

The rearrangement joins TRBV29-1 to TRBJ1-2; 8 positions agree with TRBD1. The CDR3 extends over 15 amino acids. The V and J ends lost 6 bases and 7 bases, in that order; junction bases with no gene match: 16. Germline lookup yields CDR1 SQVTM and CDR2 ANQGSEA. The CDR3 nucleotides are TGCAGCGTGCGATATGACGACAACAGGGGGTTTGGCTACACCTTC. The encoded protein is CSVRYDDNRGFGYTF.

The CDR3: CASSLSGVDYEQYF. CDR3 coding DNA: TGTGCCAGCAGCCTCAGCGGGGTAGACTACGAGCAGTACTTC. V usage is TRBV5-4 and J usage is TRBJ2-7, with 7 bases lining up with TRBD2. Trimming at V came to 4 bases and at J to 3 bases, leaving 7 bases not matched to a gene. The CDR3 extends over 14 amino acids. The germline V gene has CDR1 SGHNT and CDR2 YYREEE (reference sequence).

V gene TRBV10-1 combines with J gene TRBJ2-7; 12 bases are a match to TRBD2. Germline V gene lookup returns CDR1 WNHNN and CDR2 SYGVQD (reference sequence). Trimming removed 5 bases from V and 3 bases from J; junction bases left unmatched: 23. CDR3 length: 21 amino acids. CDR3 amino acids: CASSKRRTSLAGGLDLYEQYF. As DNA, the CDR3 is TGCGCCAGCAGTAAGAGGCGCACCAGTCTAGCGGGAGGGTTGGACCTCTACGAGCAGTACTTC.

This clone was seen a few times. The chain employs TRBV28 and TRBJ1-2; D is uncertain. Trimming cost V 3 bases and J 2 bases, with 10 bases left between them. Germline V CDR1 and CDR2: MDHEN, SYDVKM. The CDR3 runs 14 residues. CDR3 sequence: CASSFTRANYGYTF. The CDR3, as DNA: TGTGCCAGCAGTTTTACCCGAGCGAACTATGGCTACACCTTC.

This chain links TRBV29-1 with TRBJ1-4; tentatively, D is TRBD1 (6 bases). The V end lost 7 bases, the J end lost 10 bases, and 16 bases lay between the germline ends. Germline lookup yields CDR1 SQVTM and CDR2 ANQGSEA. The CDR3 totals 12 residues. The CDR3 DNA reads as TGCAGCGGGACAGCGGCTGACGGAAAACTGTTTTTT. It specifies CSGTAADGKLFF.

The J gene is TRBJ2-7, the V gene TRBV5-1, with TRBD1 matching over 9 bases. The V gene's germline CDR1 is SGHRS and CDR2 YFSETQ. The CDR3 totals 14 residues. V lost 0 bases, J lost 3 bases, and 1 base stayed unmatched. CDR3 sequence (DNA): TGCGCCAGCAGCTTGGACAGGGGGCTCTACGAGCAGTACTTC. Amino acid sequence: CASSLDRGLYEQYF.

Comments on this clone: This sample includes further DNA sequences coding for the same CDR3. The rearrangement links TRBV5-1 to TRBJ2-3; TRBD2 agrees at 13 bases. Trimming cost V 5 bases and J 6 bases; bases outside gene matches: 6. CDR1 is SGHRS, CDR2 YFSETQ, per germline. The CDR3 length is 15 residues. The CDR3 region has the DNA TGCGCCAGCAGTCCCGGACTAGCGGGAGCTGATACGCAGTATTTT. Translating gives CASSPGLAGADTQYF.

The chain has TRBV30 and TRBJ1-2; D is ambiguous. Deletions cut 3 bases from V and 0 bases from J, with 11 bases between. CDR1 is GTSNPN and CDR2 is SVGIG in the germline V gene (reference sequence). This CDR3 is built from 14 residues. The CDR3 region has the DNA TGTGCCTGGAGCGACACCGGGACTAACTATGGCTACACCTTC. The encoded protein is CAWSDTGTNYGYTF.

In its sample, this clone was seen once. The chain carries TRBV19 and TRBJ2-7; 9 positions agree with TRBD2. Looked up from germline, CDR1 is LNHDA and CDR2 is SQIVND (reference sequence). The junction had 3 bases not matched to a gene; V was cut back by 6 bases and J by 0 bases. This CDR3 is 14 amino acids long. The CDR3 nucleotides are TGTGCCAGTAGACTAGCGGGTAGCTCCTACGAGCAGTACTTC. This sequence encodes CASRLAGSSYEQYF.